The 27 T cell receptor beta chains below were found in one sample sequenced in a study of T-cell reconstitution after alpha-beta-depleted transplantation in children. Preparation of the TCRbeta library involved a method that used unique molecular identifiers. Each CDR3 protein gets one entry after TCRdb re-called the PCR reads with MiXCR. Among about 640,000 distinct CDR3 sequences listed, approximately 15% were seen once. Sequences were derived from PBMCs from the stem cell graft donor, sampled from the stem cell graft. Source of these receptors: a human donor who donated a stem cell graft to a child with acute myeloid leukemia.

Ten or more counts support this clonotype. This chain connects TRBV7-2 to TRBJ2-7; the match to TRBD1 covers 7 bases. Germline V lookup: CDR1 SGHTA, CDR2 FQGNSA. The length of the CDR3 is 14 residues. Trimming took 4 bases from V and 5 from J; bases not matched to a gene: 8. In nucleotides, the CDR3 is TGTGCCAGCAGCTCAACAGGGGATGGCCACGAGCAGTACGTC. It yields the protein CASSSTGDGHEQYV.

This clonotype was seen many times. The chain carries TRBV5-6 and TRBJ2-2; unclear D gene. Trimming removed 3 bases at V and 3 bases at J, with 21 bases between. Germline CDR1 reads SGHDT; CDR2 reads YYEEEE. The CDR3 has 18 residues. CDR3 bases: TGTGCCAGCAGCTCGCCCCCCGAAAGACGGAGCGACACCGGGGAGCTGTTTTTT. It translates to CASSSPPERRSDTGELFF. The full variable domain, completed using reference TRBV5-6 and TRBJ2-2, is DAGVTQSPTHLIKTRGQQVTLRCSPKSGHDTVSWYQQALGQGPQFIFQYYEEEERQRGNFPDRFSGHQFPNYSSELNVNALLLGDSALYLCASSSPPERRSDTGELFFGEGSRLTVL.

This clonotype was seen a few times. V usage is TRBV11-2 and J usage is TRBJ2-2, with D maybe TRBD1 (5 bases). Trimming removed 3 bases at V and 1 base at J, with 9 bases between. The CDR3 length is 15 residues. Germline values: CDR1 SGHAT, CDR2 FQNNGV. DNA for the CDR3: TGTGCCAGCAGCTTTCGAGGACAGAACACCGGGGAGCTGTTTTTT. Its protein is CASSFRGQNTGELFF.

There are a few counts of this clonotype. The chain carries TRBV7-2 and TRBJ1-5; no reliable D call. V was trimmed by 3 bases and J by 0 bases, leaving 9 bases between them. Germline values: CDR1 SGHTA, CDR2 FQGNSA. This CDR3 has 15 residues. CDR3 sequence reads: CASSLGLTSNQPQHF. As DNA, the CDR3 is TGTGCCAGCAGCTTGGGTTTGACTAGCAATCAGCCCCAGCATTTT. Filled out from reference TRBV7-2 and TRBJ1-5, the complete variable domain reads GAGVSQSPSNKVTEKGKDVELRCDPISGHTALYWYRQSLGQGLEFLIYFQGNSAPDKSGLPSDRFSAERTGGSVSTLTIQRTQQEDSAVYLCASSLGLTSNQPQHFGDGTRLSIL.

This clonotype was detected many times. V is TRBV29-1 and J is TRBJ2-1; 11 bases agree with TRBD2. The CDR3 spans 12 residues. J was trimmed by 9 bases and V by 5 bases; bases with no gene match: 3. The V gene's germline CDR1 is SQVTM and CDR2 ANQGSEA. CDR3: CSVSGLAGEQFF. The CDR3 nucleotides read TGCAGCGTTTCCGGACTAGCGGGTGAGCAGTTCTTC.

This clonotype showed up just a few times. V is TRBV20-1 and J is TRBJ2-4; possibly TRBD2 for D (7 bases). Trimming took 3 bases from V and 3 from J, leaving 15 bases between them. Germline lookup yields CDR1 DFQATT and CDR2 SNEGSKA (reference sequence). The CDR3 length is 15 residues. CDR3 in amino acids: CSARGGALGKNIQYF. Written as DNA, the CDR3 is TGCAGTGCTAGGGGGGGGGCCTTAGGCAAAAACATTCAGTACTTC.

The CDR3, as DNA: TGTGCCAGCACCGTTGGACAGGGGGCACGAGATACGCAGTATTTT. This translates into CASTVGQGARDTQYF. J is TRBJ2-3 and V is TRBV7-9; 11 nucleotides match TRBD1. The germline CDR1 and CDR2 sequences are SEHNR and FQNEAQ (reference sequence). Trimming took 7 bases from V and 5 from J; bases not matched to a gene: 8. CDR3 length: 15 residues.

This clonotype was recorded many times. In nucleotides, the CDR3 is TGTGCCATCAGTGAGTCGACGGGGGAGGATGAAGCTTTCTTT. This translates into CAISESTGEDEAFF. The chain carries TRBV10-3 and TRBJ1-1, with D maybe TRBD1 (5 bases). The germline gives CDR1 ENHRY, CDR2 SYGVKD. Trimming left V 0 bases short and J 7 bases short, with 12 bases between. The CDR3 length is 14 residues.

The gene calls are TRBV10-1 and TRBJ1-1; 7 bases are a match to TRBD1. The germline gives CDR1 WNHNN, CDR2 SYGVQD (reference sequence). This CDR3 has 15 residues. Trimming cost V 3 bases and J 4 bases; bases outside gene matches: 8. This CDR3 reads CASSEGQESGTEAFF. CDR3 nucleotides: TGCGCCAGCAGTGAAGGACAGGAAAGCGGCACTGAAGCTTTCTTT.

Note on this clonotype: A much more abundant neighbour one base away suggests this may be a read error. CDR3 region: CSAKGELAGGPRATDTQYF. The CDR3 region has the DNA TGCAGTGCCAAGGGTGAACTAGCGGGGGGGCCCCGTGCCACAGATACGCAGTATTTT. The chain joins TRBV20-1 to TRBJ2-3; 13 bases map to TRBD2. With V trimmed by 6 bases and J by 2 bases, 17 bases remained unmatched. The CDR3 has 19 residues. CDR1 and CDR2 from the germline V gene are DFQATT and SNEGSKA (reference sequence).

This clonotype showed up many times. CDR3: CSAGTGGDTEAFF. The CDR3 region has the DNA TGCAGTGCTGGCACAGGGGGAGACACTGAAGCTTTCTTT. The chain joins TRBV20-1 to TRBJ1-1; the match to TRBD1 covers 8 bases. The CDR3 runs to 13 residues. The ends lost 5 bases at V and 3 bases at J; junction bases unmatched: 5. Germline V gene lookup returns CDR1 DFQATT and CDR2 SNEGSKA (reference sequence).

The CDR3 is CASSQAGLADQETQYF. The CDR3 nucleotides read TGCGCCAGCAGCCAAGCGGGACTAGCGGACCAAGAGACCCAGTACTTC. The V call is TRBV4-1, the J call TRBJ2-5, with 11 positions matching TRBD2. The CDR3 is 16 residues long. Looked up from germline, CDR1 is MGHRA and CDR2 is YSYEKL. J was trimmed by 0 bases and V by 1 base; bases with no gene match: 1.

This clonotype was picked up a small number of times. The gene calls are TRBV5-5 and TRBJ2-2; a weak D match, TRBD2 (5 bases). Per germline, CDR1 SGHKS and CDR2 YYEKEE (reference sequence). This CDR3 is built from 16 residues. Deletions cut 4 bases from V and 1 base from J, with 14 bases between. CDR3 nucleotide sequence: TGTGCCAGCAGCGATGGGAGAAGACTGAACACCGGGGAGCTGTTTTTT. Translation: CASSDGRRLNTGELFF. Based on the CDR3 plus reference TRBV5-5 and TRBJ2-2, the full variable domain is DAGVTQSPTHLIKTRGQQVTLRCSPISGHKSVSWYQQVLGQGPQFIFQYYEKEERGRGNFPDRFSARQFPNYSSELNVNALLLGDSALYLCASSDGRRLNTGELFFGEGSRLTVL.

For the CDR3, the DNA is TGTGCCACCAGCAGAGATCGGGAAGAGCAGTACTTC. Protein: CATSRDREEQYF. This sequence joins TRBV15 and TRBJ2-7, with a tentative D call TRBD2 (5 bases). Germline V gene data show CDR1 as LNHNV and CDR2 as YYDKDF (reference sequence). The CDR3 contains 12 residues. V was cut by 0 bases and J by 7 bases, with 7 bases left in between.

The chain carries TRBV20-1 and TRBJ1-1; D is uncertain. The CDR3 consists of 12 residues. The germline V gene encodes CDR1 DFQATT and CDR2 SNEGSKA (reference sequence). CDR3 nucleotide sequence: TGCGGCCCCCGGCAGGCGAACACTGAAGCTTTCTTT. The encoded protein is CGPRQANTEAFF.

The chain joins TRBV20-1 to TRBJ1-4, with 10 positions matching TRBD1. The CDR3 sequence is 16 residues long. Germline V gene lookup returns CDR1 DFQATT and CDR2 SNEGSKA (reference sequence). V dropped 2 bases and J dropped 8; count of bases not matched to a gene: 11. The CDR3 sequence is CSARRDRGGQGEKLFF. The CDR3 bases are TGCAGTGCTAGACGGGACCGTGGGGGACAGGGGGAAAAACTGTTTTTT.

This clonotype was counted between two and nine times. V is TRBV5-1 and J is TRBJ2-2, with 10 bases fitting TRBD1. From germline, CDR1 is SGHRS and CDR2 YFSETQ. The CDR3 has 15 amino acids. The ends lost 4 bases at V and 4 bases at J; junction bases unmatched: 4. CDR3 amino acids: CASSPTGGTTGELFF. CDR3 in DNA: TGCGCCAGCAGCCCGACAGGGGGCACCACCGGGGAGCTGTTTTTT.

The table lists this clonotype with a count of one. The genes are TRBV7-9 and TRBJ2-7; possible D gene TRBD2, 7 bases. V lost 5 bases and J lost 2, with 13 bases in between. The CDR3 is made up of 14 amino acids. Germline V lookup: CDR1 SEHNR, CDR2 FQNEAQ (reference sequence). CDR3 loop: CASSPRGLAYEQYF. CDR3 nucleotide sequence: TGTGCCAGCAGCCCGCGGGGGCTCGCCTACGAGCAGTACTTC. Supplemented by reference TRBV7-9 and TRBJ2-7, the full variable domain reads DTGVSQNPRHKITKRGQNVTFRCDPISEHNRLYWYRQTLGQGPEFLTYFQNEAQLEKSRLLSDRFSAERPKGSFSTLEIQRTEQGDSAMYLCASSPRGLAYEQYFGPGTRLTVT.

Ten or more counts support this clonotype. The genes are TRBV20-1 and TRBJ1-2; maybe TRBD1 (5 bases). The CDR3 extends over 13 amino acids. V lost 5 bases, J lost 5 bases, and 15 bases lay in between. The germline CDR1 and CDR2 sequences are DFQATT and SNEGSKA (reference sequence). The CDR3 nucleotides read TGCAGTGCTGGGAAGACAGACAATTATGGCTACACCTTC. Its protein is CSAGKTDNYGYTF.

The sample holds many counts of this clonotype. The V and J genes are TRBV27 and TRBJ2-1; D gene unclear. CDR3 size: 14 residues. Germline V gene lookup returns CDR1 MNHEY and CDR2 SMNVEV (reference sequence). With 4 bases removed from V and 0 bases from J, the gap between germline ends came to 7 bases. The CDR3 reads CASSSGPSYNEQFF. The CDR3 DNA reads TGTGCCAGCAGTTCGGGCCCCTCCTACAATGAGCAGTTCTTC.

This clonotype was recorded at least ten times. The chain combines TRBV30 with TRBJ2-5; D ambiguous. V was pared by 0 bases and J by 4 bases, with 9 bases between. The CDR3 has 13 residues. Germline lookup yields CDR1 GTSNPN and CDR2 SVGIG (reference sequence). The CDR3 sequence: CAWSVGGPETQYF. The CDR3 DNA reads TGTGCCTGGAGTGTAGGCGGTCCAGAGACCCAGTACTTC.

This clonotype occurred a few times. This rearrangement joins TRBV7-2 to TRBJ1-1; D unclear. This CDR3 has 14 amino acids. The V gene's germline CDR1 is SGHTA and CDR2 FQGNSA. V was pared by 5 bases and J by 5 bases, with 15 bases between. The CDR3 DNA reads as TGTGCCAGCAGCCTTGTGGCCGGAAGGACTGAAGCTTTCTTT. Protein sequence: CASSLVAGRTEAFF. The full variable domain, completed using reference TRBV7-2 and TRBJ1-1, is GAGVSQSPSNKVTEKGKDVELRCDPISGHTALYWYRQSLGQGLEFLIYFQGNSAPDKSGLPSDRFSAERTGGSVSTLTIQRTQQEDSAVYLCASSLVAGRTEAFFGQGTRLTVV.

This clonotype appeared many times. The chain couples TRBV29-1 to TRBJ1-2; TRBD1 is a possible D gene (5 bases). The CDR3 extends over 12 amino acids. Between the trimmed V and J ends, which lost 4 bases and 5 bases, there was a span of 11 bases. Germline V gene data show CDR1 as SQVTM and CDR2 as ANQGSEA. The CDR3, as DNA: TGCAGCGTTGGACAGAATTTTTATGGCTACACCTTC. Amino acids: CSVGQNFYGYTF.

In nucleotides, the CDR3 is TGTGCCAGCTGTTCGAACACTGAAGCTTTCTTT. It yields the protein CASCSNTEAFF. The chain uses TRBV6-5 and TRBJ1-1; D not certain. From germline, CDR1 is MNHEY and CDR2 SVGAGI. There are 11 residues in the CDR3. The V and J ends lost 8 bases and 1 base respectively, with 5 bases between them.

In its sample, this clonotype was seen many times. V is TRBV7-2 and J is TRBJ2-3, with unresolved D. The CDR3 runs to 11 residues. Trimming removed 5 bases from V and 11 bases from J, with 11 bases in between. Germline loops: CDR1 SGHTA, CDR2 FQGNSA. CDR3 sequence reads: CASSAPSVQYF. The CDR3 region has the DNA TGTGCCAGCAGCGCCCCCTCGGTGCAGTATTTT.

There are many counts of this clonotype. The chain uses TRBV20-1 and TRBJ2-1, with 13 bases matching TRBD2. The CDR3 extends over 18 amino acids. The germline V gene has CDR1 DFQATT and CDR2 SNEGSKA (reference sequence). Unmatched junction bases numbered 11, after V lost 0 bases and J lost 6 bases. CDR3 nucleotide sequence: TGCAGTGCTAGAGATCTAACTAGCGGGGGGGCAAACCCCAATGAGCAGTTCTTC. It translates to CSARDLTSGGANPNEQFF.

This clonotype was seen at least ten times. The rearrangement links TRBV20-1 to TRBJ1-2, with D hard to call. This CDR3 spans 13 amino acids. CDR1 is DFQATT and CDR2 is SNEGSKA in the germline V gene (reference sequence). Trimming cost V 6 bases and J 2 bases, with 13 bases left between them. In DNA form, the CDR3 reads TGCAGTGCCCGTACCCCGGGAAACTATGGCTACACCTTC. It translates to CSARTPGNYGYTF.